This paragraph covers one T cell receptor beta chain sequence. The data derive from a study of blood T cell repertoires in COVID-19. Study-wide context: COVID-19 samples from acute and convalescent phases originated in the United States, Italy and Spain.

V lost 5 bases and J 0 bases, leaving 14 bases between the germline ends. CDR1 MDHEN and CDR2 SYDVKM come from the germline V gene. The CDR3 is 17 amino acids. As originally analysed: The assay estimated nucleated cells by amplifying reference gene primers. Clones were read by immunoSEQ multiplex PCR, and TCRdb kept only the in-frame ones, dropping some. Clonal size and the V and J genes are those of that table, whereas D and trimming came from the DNA. The sample has around 320,000 clones; about nine tenths are singletons. The receptor comes from a man aged 18 to 30 with active or convalescent COVID-19. Material for sequencing was peripheral blood. This rearrangement joins TRBV28 to TRBJ2-6, with TRBD2 as a possible D gene (6 bases). CDR3 sequence (DNA): TGTGCCAGCAGTCCGCGGGGCGCCGCCTCTGGGGCCAACGTCCTGACTTTC. Translation gives CASSPRGAASGANVLTF.